The source of this TCR beta chain is a study of Ad26.COV2.S vaccination and SARS-CoV-2 variants. With 5 bases clipped from V and 6 bases from J, the junction kept 9 bases outside the gene matches. The CDR3 extends over 15 amino acids. Germline assignment: CDR1 LNHDA and CDR2 SQIVND (reference sequence). The table came from immunoSEQ multiplex PCR; TCRdb's copy has only in-frame clones and leaves some out. The sample holds about 480,000 clones, 87% seen once. Treatment: about 20 received Ad26.COV2.S at low or high dose, single or two shots; 5 received placebo; per-sample allocation not given. Repertoires come from day 63 after the first vaccine or placebo injection.

The receptor comes from a person aged 18-65 years who received the Ad26.COV2.S COVID-19 vaccine or a placebo. This specimen consisted of peripheral blood, obtained in a trial of Ad26.COV2.S vaccine versus placebo. The rearrangement joins TRBV19 to TRBJ2-7; TRBD1 agrees at 11 bases. The CDR3 sequence is CASSPHRDRGSEQYF. The CDR3 DNA sequence: TGTGCCAGTAGTCCCCACAGGGACAGGGGGTCCGAGCAGTACTTC. Full variable domain (missing parts from reference TRBV19 and TRBJ2-7): DGGITQSPKYLFRKEGQNVTLSCEQNLNHDAMYWYRQDPGQGLRLIYYSQIVNDFQKGDIAEGYSVSREKKESFPLTVTSAQKNPTAFYLCASSPHRDRGSEQYFGPGTRLTVT.